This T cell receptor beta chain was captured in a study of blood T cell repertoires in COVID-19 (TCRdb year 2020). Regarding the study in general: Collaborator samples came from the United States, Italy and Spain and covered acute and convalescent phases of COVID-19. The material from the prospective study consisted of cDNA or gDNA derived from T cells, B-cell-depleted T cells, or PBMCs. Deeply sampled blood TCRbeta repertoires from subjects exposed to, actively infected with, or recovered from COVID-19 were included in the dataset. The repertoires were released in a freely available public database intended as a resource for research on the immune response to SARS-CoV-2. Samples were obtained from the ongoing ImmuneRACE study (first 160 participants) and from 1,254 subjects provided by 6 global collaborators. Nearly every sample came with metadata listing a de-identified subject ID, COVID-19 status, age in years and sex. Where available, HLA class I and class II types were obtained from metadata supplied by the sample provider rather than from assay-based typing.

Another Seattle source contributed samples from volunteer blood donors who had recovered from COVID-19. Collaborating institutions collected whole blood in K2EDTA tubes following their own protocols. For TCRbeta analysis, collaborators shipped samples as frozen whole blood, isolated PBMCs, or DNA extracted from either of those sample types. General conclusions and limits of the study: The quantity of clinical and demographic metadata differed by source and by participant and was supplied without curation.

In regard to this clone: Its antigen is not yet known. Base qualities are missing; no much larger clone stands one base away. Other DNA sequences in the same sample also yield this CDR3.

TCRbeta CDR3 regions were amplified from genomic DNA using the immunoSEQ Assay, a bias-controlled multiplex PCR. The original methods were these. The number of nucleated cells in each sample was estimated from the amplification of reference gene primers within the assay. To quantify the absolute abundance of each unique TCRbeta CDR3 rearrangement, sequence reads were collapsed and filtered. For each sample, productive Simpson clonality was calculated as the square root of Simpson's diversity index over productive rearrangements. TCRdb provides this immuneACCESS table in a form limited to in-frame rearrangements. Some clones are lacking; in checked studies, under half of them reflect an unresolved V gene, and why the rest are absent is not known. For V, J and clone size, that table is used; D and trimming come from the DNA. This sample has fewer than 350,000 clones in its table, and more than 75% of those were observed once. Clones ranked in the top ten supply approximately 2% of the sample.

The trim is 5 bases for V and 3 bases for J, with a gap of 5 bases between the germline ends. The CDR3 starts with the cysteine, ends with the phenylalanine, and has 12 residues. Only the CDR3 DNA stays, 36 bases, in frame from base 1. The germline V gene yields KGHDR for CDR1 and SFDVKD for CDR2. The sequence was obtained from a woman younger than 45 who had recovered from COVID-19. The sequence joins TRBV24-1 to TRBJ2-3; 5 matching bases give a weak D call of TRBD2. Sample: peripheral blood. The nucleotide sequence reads TGTGCCACCAGTGCGGGAACAGATACGCAGTATTTT. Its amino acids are CATSAGTDTQYF.